This TCR beta chain comes out of a study of T cell repertoires in cytomegalovirus infection. Study summary: Matching HLA type and CMV infection were both indicated by public TCR beta signatures. Overall study findings and caveats: Pooled public TCR beta family frequency picked out CMV carriers with the relevant HLA.

TCRdb re-analysed the reads in MiXCR, keeping a single row per CDR3 protein. Here the sample spans 750,000 to 900,000 distinct CDR3 sequences, almost 30% being singletons. CDR1 is SGHVS, CDR2 FQNEAQ, per germline. The CDR3 is 15 residues long. The V end lost 3 bases, the J end lost 7 bases, and 15 bases lay between the germline ends. There are a few counts of this clonotype. Its target is not known. The chain combines TRBV7-8 with TRBJ2-2; tentatively, D is TRBD1 (6 bases). Material: cultured CD8+ T cells from PBMCs, obtained from culture after CMV antigen stimulation. This clonotype was sampled from a human donor in good health (CMV status not recorded). Some clones in this sample may be carry-over from other donors' samples. The CDR3 DNA is TGTGCCAGCAGCTTTAAAGGGGGTACGATCGGGGAGCTGTTTTTT. Translation gives CASSFKGGTIGELFF.